Sequencing of this TCR beta chain was carried out in a study of cytomegalovirus exposure and HLA in healthy donors. General observations from the study: In a later analysis, at a false discovery rate of 0.05, approximately 16,000 TCR beta sequences were associated with HLA alleles.

With regard to this clone: Its antigen is still unknown.

The PCR used 60 Vbeta and 13 Jbeta primers. TCRdb's copy holds only in-frame clones and misses some; the assay was immunoSEQ multiplex PCR. This sample's clone table lists some 75,000 clones. With 1 base removed from V and 1 base from J, the gap between germline ends came to 10 bases. Per germline, CDR1 MGHRA and CDR2 YSYEKL. The CDR3 has 15 residues. The chain carries TRBV4-1 and TRBJ1-1, with D possibly matching TRBD1 (6 bases). Sequenced material: PBMCs. The clonotype was recovered from a boy aged 5-17 years in good health and CMV-seronegative. The CDR3 nucleotides read TGCGCCAGCAGCCAAGTAGAGGGGGAGAACACTGAAGCTTTCTTT. Translation gives CASSQVEGENTEAFF.